Each of the 8 T cell receptor beta chains below was sequenced from the same sample in a study of tumor-infiltrating lymphocytes in primary liver carcinoma. Extraction of RNA together with DNA used roughly 20-33 mg of unsorted bulk tissue. cDNA specific to TCR beta was made from 450 to 500 ng of total RNA, with a constant-region primer employed for priming. Slightly modified ARM-PCR, run as three nested multiplex PCR rounds, produced the TCR beta libraries. Both of the initial two PCR rounds ran for about 11 cycles and employed TRBV1-TRBV30 forward primers alongside a C-beta reverse primer. Via MiXCR, TCRdb re-called the multiplex PCR reads, giving one row per CDR3 protein. The sample lists about 120,000 distinct CDR3 sequences, approximately 71% occurring once. Sample: tumor-adjacent normal liver tissue. Receptors originate from a woman aged 55-69 years with primary liver carcinoma and hepatitis B virus infection.

This clonotype was recorded at least ten times. The rearrangement links TRBV10-3 to TRBJ1-2; D is perhaps TRBD1 (5 bases). CDR1 is ENHRY, CDR2 SYGVKD, per germline. V shed 1 base and J shed 8 bases, with 11 bases lying between them. CDR3 length equals 13 residues. CDR3 nucleotide sequence: TGTGCCATCAGTGAGTTGCAGGGTGCGGGCTACACCTTC. It yields the protein CAISELQGAGYTF.

About this clonotype: One end of the junction is discordant with germline, which a read error may explain. V and J are TRBV10-2 and TRBJ2-3; no clear D gene. CDR3 size: 14 residues. The germline CDR1 and CDR2 sequences are WSHSY and SAAADI. The CDR3: CVSIVGSRTDTQYF. The CDR3 bases are TGCGTCAGCATTGTTGGCAGTCGCACAGATACGCAGTATTTT.

In the case of this clonotype: Compared with germline, one end of the junction differs, possibly owing to a read error. This rearrangement joins TRBV6-5 to TRBJ2-7; TRBD2 agrees at 13 bases. The V gene's germline CDR1 is MNHEY and CDR2 SVGAGI. There are 16 residues in the CDR3. The CDR3 protein is CASRSRTSGGSYEEYF. The CDR3 DNA reads TGTGCCAGCAGATCCCGGACTAGCGGGGGTTCCTACGAGGAGTACTTC.

The CDR3 loop is CATGGSNTDTQYF. Written as DNA, the CDR3 is TGTGCCACCGGCGGGTCAAACACAGATACGCAGTATTTT. The chain is built from TRBV28 and TRBJ2-3, with D possibly TRBD2 on 5 matching bases. Germline CDR1 reads MDHEN; CDR2 reads SYDVKM. The CDR3 runs 13 residues. Trimming took 10 bases from V and 2 from J, leaving 13 bases between them.

About this clonotype itself: A single base separates this from a much larger clone, so it may be a read error. This is likely a read error, given that the CDR3 carries no conserved phenylalanine or tryptophan at its end. This chain links TRBV28 with TRBJ2-7; 8 nucleotides agree with TRBD2. The CDR3 contains 15 residues. After removal of 5 bases from V and 0 bases from J, the junction contained 6 bases not matched to a gene. Germline CDR1 and CDR2: MDHEN and SYDVKM. CDR3 sequence reads: CASSTYSGSSYEQYL. CDR3 nucleotide sequence: TGTGCCAGCAGTACTTACAGCGGGAGCTCCTACGAGCAGTACCTC.

Of note for this clonotype: The junction and the germline gene differ at one end; a read error may be behind it. The CDR3 bases are TGTGCCAGCAGTTTGCTCCATGAGCAGCTCTTC. This sequence encodes CASSLLHEQLF. The chain recombines TRBV28 with TRBJ2-1; D is unresolved. Germline CDR1 is MDHEN and CDR2 is SYDVKM. The CDR3 is 11 residues long.

This clonotype was seen repeatedly, ten times or more. Relative to the germline gene, one junction end is altered; a read error may explain this. The chain carries TRBV5-4 and TRBJ2-1; TRBD1 might be the D (5 bases). The CDR3 extends over 13 amino acids. Germline V gene sequence: CDR1 SGHNT, CDR2 YYREEE (reference sequence). CDR3 coding DNA: TGTGCCGACAGCCCCGACAGTAAAGCCCCGATTGGGTTC. As protein: CADSPDSKAPIGF.

Worth noting for this clonotype: It may be a read error: a sequence one base away is much more abundant. The chain employs TRBV28 and TRBJ2-4; D is ambiguous. With 10 bases removed from V and 7 bases from J, the gap between germline ends came to 14 bases. The CDR3 totals 12 residues. Germline values: CDR1 MDHEN, CDR2 SYDVKM. The CDR3 here is CAISKNRNIQYF. Here the CDR3 DNA reads TGTGCCATCAGCAAAAATAGGAACATTCAGTACTTC.